The 25 T cell receptor beta chains below come from one sample, sequenced in a study of blood T cell repertoires in COVID-19. The repertoire was sequenced with immunoSEQ multiplex PCR; TCRdb's copy has only in-frame clones and lacks some. The data contain roughly 140,000 clones, more than 75% of them seen just once; the ten biggest clones take up roughly 2%. Sequencing was carried out using peripheral blood. These receptors were collected from an older man with acute or convalescent COVID-19.

The chain combines TRBV28 with TRBJ1-5, with D unresolved. The CDR3 extends over 13 amino acids. CDR1 is MDHEN, CDR2 SYDVKM, per germline. Trimming cost V 8 bases and J 6 bases, with 14 bases left between them. The CDR3 spells CASHYTRIQPQHF. The CDR3 bases are TGTGCCAGCCATTACACCCGTATTCAGCCCCAGCATTTT.

This chain links TRBV19 with TRBJ1-5; no reliable D call. Trimming took 0 bases from V and 7 from J, leaving 7 bases between them. The CDR3 runs to 13 residues. Germline loops: CDR1 LNHDA, CDR2 SQIVND (reference sequence). The CDR3 DNA reads as TGTGCCAGTAGTATAGATGGAGTGCAGCCCCAGCATTTT. This encodes CASSIDGVQPQHF.

The chain recombines TRBV19 with TRBJ2-7; TRBD1 matches 11 bases. Germline CDR1 reads LNHDA; CDR2 reads SQIVND (reference sequence). This CDR3 has 15 residues. V was clipped by 5 bases and J by 5 bases; unmatched bases: 8. CDR3 loop: CASSYPGQGVDEQYF. CDR3 nucleotides: TGTGCCAGTAGTTATCCGGGACAGGGGGTCGACGAGCAGTACTTC.

The chain has TRBV5-6 and TRBJ1-5, with unresolved D. The CDR3 is 13 amino acids. From germline, CDR1 is SGHDT and CDR2 YYEEEE. V was cut by 1 base and J by 9 bases, with 11 bases left in between. CDR3 region: CASSLFLEGPQHF. Here the CDR3 DNA reads TGTGCCAGCAGCTTGTTTTTGGAGGGGCCCCAGCATTTT.

The chain is built from TRBV6-5 and TRBJ2-7, with D uncertain. Germline CDR1 reads MNHEY; CDR2 reads SVGAGI. V was trimmed by 6 bases and J by 0 bases, leaving 9 bases between them. This CDR3 is built from 13 residues. CDR3 nucleotide sequence: TGTGCCAGCAGGCCCAGAAGCTCCTACGAGCAGTACTTC. It translates to CASRPRSSYEQYF.

The V gene is TRBV28, the J gene TRBJ2-5; 8 bases match TRBD1. Per the germline V gene, CDR1 is MDHEN and CDR2 is SYDVKM. V lost 6 bases and J lost 4; bases outside the gene matches: 13. The CDR3 length is 16 residues. The CDR3 bases are TGTGCCAGCAGCATTCTAGGACAGGGCCCAGGAGAGACCCAGTACTTC. Translation gives CASSILGQGPGETQYF. Supplemented by reference TRBV28 and TRBJ2-5, the full variable domain reads DVKVTQSSRYLVKRTGEKVFLECVQDMDHENMFWYRQDPGLGLRLIYFSYDVKMKEKGDIPEGYSVSREKKERFSLILESASTNQTSMYLCASSILGQGPGETQYFGPGTRLLVL.

V is TRBV3-1 (or the pseudogene TRBV3-2) and J is TRBJ2-5; maybe TRBD2 (6 bases). Germline V gene lookup returns CDR1 LGHDT and CDR2 YNNKEL (reference sequence). The CDR3 runs to 14 residues. Trimming pared 8 bases from V and 5 bases from J, leaving 18 bases between. CDR3 nucleotide sequence: TGTGCCAGCGGGCCCTACGGGGGATGGGAGACCCAGTACTTC. Translated: CASGPYGGWETQYF.

This CDR3 reads CASSTRDRGEKLFF. DNA for the CDR3: TGTGCCAGCAGTACCCGGGACAGGGGTGAAAAACTGTTTTTT. The genes are TRBV25-1 and TRBJ1-4; 10 bases fit TRBD1. Trimming took 5 bases from V and 7 from J; bases not matched to a gene: 4. The germline V gene encodes CDR1 MGHDK and CDR2 SYGVNS. This CDR3 is built from 14 residues.

The chain employs TRBV11-3 and TRBJ2-2; D may be TRBD2 (6 bases). From germline, CDR1 is SGHNT and CDR2 YENEEA. The CDR3 loop spans 15 amino acids. Trimming shortened V by 5 bases and J by 4 bases, and 14 bases separated the two germline ends. CDR3 sequence (DNA): TGTGCCAGCAGCCTCCGTAGCGGAAGCACCGGGGAGCTGTTTTTT. Protein product: CASSLRSGSTGELFF.

The V call is TRBV19, the J call TRBJ2-2; 10 nucleotides match TRBD2. With 4 bases clipped from V and 9 bases from J, the junction kept 14 bases outside the gene matches. The length of the CDR3 is 17 residues. Germline values: CDR1 LNHDA, CDR2 SQIVND (reference sequence). CDR3: CASSTPPSGSRGRELFF. The CDR3 DNA sequence: TGTGCCAGTAGTACCCCACCTAGCGGGAGTAGGGGCAGGGAGCTGTTTTTT.

The rearrangement joins TRBV28 to TRBJ2-3, with TRBD2 matching 9 bases. Trimming at V came to 6 bases and at J to 0 bases, leaving 4 bases not matched to a gene. The CDR3 is 15 amino acids. Germline-derived CDR1 and CDR2 are MDHEN and SYDVKM. In DNA, the CDR3 is TGTGCCAGCAGCGCGGGAGGGAGAAGCACAGATACGCAGTATTTT. Translated: CASSAGGRSTDTQYF.

The rearrangement uses TRBV4-1 and TRBJ2-1; 14 bases are shared with TRBD2. V was clipped by 4 bases and J by 4 bases; unmatched bases: 3. The length of the CDR3 is 16 residues. Germline V gene data show CDR1 as MGHRA and CDR2 as YSYEKL. As DNA, the CDR3 is TGCGCCAGCAGCCTTGGACTAGCGGGGGGATACAATGAGCAGTTCTTC. It translates to CASSLGLAGGYNEQFF.

In the case of this clone: At one boundary the junction diverges from the germline segment, which might be a read error. This CDR3 is also generated by other DNA sequences in the sample. V is TRBV11-2 and J is TRBJ1-6, with D possibly being TRBD1 (5 bases). This CDR3 region has 18 residues. Germline-derived CDR1 and CDR2 are SGHAT and FQNNGV. The CDR3, as DNA: TGTGCCAGCAGCTTACGACGGGGGAAGAGCTCCTATAATTCACCCCTTCACTTT. It translates to CASSLRRGKSSYNSPLHF.

This clone was seen more than once but under ten times. The J gene is TRBJ2-7, the V gene TRBV6-5; 7 bases match TRBD1. The CDR3 runs 14 residues. V lost 11 bases, J lost 3 bases, and 13 bases stayed unmatched. CDR1 is MNHEY and CDR2 is SVGAGI in the germline V gene. The CDR3 here is CAGRAPGQFYEQYF. CDR3 sequence (DNA): TGTGCCGGCCGGGCACCGGGACAGTTCTACGAGCAGTACTTC.

As DNA, the CDR3 is TGTGCCAGCAGCTTAGGAGGGGGAATTGAAGAAAAACTGTTTTTT. It is translated as CASSLGGGIEEKLFF. V and J are TRBV11-2 and TRBJ1-4, with a possible D match to TRBD1 (6 bases). CDR1 and CDR2 from the germline V gene are SGHAT and FQNNGV. Trimming removed 1 base from V and 8 bases from J, with 14 bases in between. The CDR3 covers 15 residues.

The genes are TRBV14 and TRBJ2-7; 12 positions match TRBD1. Germline lookup yields CDR1 SGHDN and CDR2 FVKESK. The CDR3 consists of 15 residues. J was trimmed by 4 bases and V by 5 bases; bases with no gene match: 6. This CDR3 is CASSAGQGARYEQYF. CDR3 coding DNA: TGTGCCAGCAGCGCGGGACAGGGGGCGCGGTACGAGCAGTACTTC.

The chain carries TRBV9 and TRBJ1-3, with 8 bases matching TRBD1. The ends lost 5 bases at V and 2 bases at J; junction bases unmatched: 3. The V gene's germline CDR1 is SGDLS and CDR2 YYNGEE. This CDR3 contains 14 residues. CDR3 DNA sequence: TGTGCCAGCAGGGCGACAGGGGCTGGAAACACCATATATTTT. Amino acids: CASRATGAGNTIYF.

The genes are TRBV20-1 and TRBJ2-2; TRBD1 agrees at 9 bases. The V gene end was trimmed by 3 bases and the J gene end by 6 bases; junction bases not matched to a gene: 5. CDR1 is DFQATT, CDR2 SNEGSKA, per germline (reference sequence). The CDR3 is made up of 14 amino acids. In nucleotides, the CDR3 is TGCAGTGCTAGTGGGGACAGGGTAGCCGGGGAGCTGTTTTTT. This sequence encodes CSASGDRVAGELFF.

The chain joins TRBV10-3 to TRBJ1-4; D is unresolved. Deletions cut 2 bases from V and 7 bases from J, with 11 bases between. Germline values: CDR1 ENHRY, CDR2 SYGVKD. The CDR3 totals 14 residues. Here the CDR3 DNA reads TGTGCCATCAGTGAGCTCCGGGGAATTGAAAAACTGTTTTTT. This translates into CAISELRGIEKLFF.

The V call is TRBV27, the J call TRBJ1-5; 9 positions match TRBD1. Germline loops: CDR1 MNHEY, CDR2 SMNVEV (reference sequence). J gave up 6 bases and V 5 bases, and 5 bases lay outside the gene matches. The CDR3 has 14 amino acids. CDR3 amino acids: CASSPGTGRQPQHF. The CDR3 DNA reads TGTGCCAGCAGTCCAGGGACAGGGCGTCAGCCCCAGCATTTT.

The chain joins TRBV28 to TRBJ2-1; 12 positions agree with TRBD2. Germline-derived CDR1 and CDR2 are MDHEN and SYDVKM. CDR3 length: 15 amino acids. J was trimmed by 10 bases and V by 6 bases; bases with no gene match: 10. CDR3 in DNA: TGTGCCAGCAGAGCAACTAGCGGGGGGAACGGGGAGCAGTTCTTC. Translated, it gives CASRATSGGNGEQFF. The full variable domain, completed using reference TRBV28 and TRBJ2-1, is DVKVTQSSRYLVKRTGEKVFLECVQDMDHENMFWYRQDPGLGLRLIYFSYDVKMKEKGDIPEGYSVSREKKERFSLILESASTNQTSMYLCASRATSGGNGEQFFGPGTRLTVL.

The rearrangement uses TRBV19 and TRBJ2-7, with D possibly TRBD1 on 6 matching bases. V lost 4 bases, J lost 2 bases, and 12 bases lay in between. The V gene's germline CDR1 is LNHDA and CDR2 SQIVND (reference sequence). The CDR3 spans 14 residues. The CDR3 DNA follows: TGTGCCAGTAGTACTAGACAGGAGACCTACGAGCAGTACTTC. Its protein product is CASSTRQETYEQYF.

A note on this clone: Since a much larger clone is just one base distant, this may be a read error. The chain has TRBV11-3 and TRBJ2-5; 9 nucleotides match TRBD2. The germline V gene has CDR1 SGHNT and CDR2 YENEEA. This CDR3 is 15 amino acids long. V shed 4 bases and J 1 base; nucleotides not matched to a gene: 4. CDR3 residues: CASSSQTSGQETQYF. The CDR3 DNA sequence: TGTGCCAGCAGCTCCCAGACTAGCGGCCAAGAGACCCAGTACTTC.

V usage is TRBV4-1 and J usage is TRBJ2-2; 7 nucleotides agree with TRBD1. V lost 0 bases and J lost 0; bases outside the gene matches: 10. This CDR3 comprises 19 residues. Germline CDR1 MGHRA, CDR2 YSYEKL. The CDR3 DNA is TGCGCCAGCAGCCAAGACTTTAGGGGGCCAAAGACGAACACCGGGGAGCTGTTTTTT. Protein: CASSQDFRGPKTNTGELFF.

The sample holds one count of this clone. DNA for the CDR3: TGTGCCAGCAGCCAAGCGGGGGTTAGCACAGATACGCAGTATTTT. Translation: CASSQAGVSTDTQYF. The rearrangement uses TRBV3-1 (or the pseudogene TRBV3-2) and TRBJ2-3; the D gene is possibly TRBD2 (6 bases). Germline V gives CDR1 LGHDT, CDR2 YNNKEL (reference sequence). This CDR3 contains 15 residues. The V and J ends lost 1 base and 0 bases respectively, with 8 bases between them.